This TCR beta chain was identified during a study of T cells in tumors after PD-1 blockade. Study in general: Excluded were patients with checkpoint blockade, immunosuppressants, or radiotherapy or other anti-cancer therapy within 4 weeks. Either cemiplimab 350 mg every 2 weeks or pembrolizumab 200 mg every 3 weeks was given.

Tumor or blood genomic DNA was sequenced, with inputs of about 550 ng to 6,500 ng. This clone has just a few counts. Antigen: not known. General study findings and limits: About 41% of tumor TCR clonotypes were also found in blood.

Some clones are missing from TCRdb's copy, which holds only in-frame ones; the method was immunoSEQ multiplex PCR. The sample carries 45,000 to 60,000 clones, 65% to 85% recorded once. CDR1 and CDR2 from the germline V gene are MRHNA and SNTAGT. The CDR3 covers 16 residues. The J segment lost 2 bases and the V segment lost 3 bases, leaving 3 bases of the junction unmatched. This receptor was taken from a human donor with basal cell carcinoma. Sequenced here: PBMCs, sampled before anti-PD-1 treatment. The chain recombines TRBV6-4 with TRBJ2-3, with 12 bases lining up with TRBD2. The CDR3, as DNA: TGTGCCAGCAGTGAGTCTAGCGGGGGGGCCACAGATACGCAGTATTTT. Its protein is CASSESSGGATDTQYF.